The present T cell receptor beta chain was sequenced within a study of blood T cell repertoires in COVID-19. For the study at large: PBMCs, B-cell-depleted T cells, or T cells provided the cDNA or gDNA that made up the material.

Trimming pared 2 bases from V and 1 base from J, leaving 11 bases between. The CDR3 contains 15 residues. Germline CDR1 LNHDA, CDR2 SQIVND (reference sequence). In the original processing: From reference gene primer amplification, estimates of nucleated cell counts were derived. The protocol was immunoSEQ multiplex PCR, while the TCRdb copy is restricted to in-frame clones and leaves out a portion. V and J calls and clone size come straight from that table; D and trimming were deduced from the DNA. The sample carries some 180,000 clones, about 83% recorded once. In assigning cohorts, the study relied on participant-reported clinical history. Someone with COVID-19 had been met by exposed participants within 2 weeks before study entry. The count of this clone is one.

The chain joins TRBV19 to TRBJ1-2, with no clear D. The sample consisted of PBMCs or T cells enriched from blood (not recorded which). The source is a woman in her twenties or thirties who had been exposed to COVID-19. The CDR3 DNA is TGTGCCAGTAGTATAACAGCCACCCTTAACTATGGCTACACCTTC. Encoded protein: CASSITATLNYGYTF.